A selection of T cell receptor beta chains follows, all from one sample in a study of T cell changes during pregnancy in multiple sclerosis. Here immunoSEQ multiplex PCR was the method, and the copy in TCRdb shows in-frame clones only, minus some. Counted here are more than 10,000 clones, about 87% occurring once; the ten biggest clones make up approximately 7.7%. Material: CD8+ T cells from peripheral blood mononuclear cells, obtained in the second trimester of pregnancy. The receptors here all came from a female donor in good health, enrolled as a control in a pregnancy study. Both conserved end residues are part of each CDR3. The order of the fields is D gene, J gene, V gene, CDR3 length, CDR3 protein, CDR3 DNA. D genes are given only for firm matches.

-	TRBJ1-2	TRBV27	13	CASSSSQGKLRTF	TGTGCCAGCAGTTCCTCACAGGGAAAGTTGAGGACCTTC
TRBD1	TRBJ1-4	TRBV5-6	14	CASSQSTGVGKLFF	TGTGCCAGCAGCCAATCCACAGGGGTGGGGAAACTGTTTTTT
TRBD2	TRBJ2-4	TRBV28	18	CASSFGLAGGLAKNIQYF	TGTGCCAGCAGTTTCGGACTAGCGGGAGGACTAGCCAAAAACATTCAGTACTTC
TRBD1	TRBJ2-7	TRBV19	16	CASSTPVFTGEHEQYF	TGTGCCAGTAGTACCCCAGTGTTCACAGGGGAACACGAGCAGTACTTC
TRBD2	TRBJ2-1	TRBV13	16	CASSTWTSGSSGEQFF	TGTGCCAGCAGCACATGGACTAGCGGGAGTTCTGGTGAGCAGTTCTTC
-	TRBJ2-7	TRBV7-9	12	CASSYADYEQYF	TGTGCCAGCAGCTATGCGGACTACGAGCAGTACTTC
-	TRBJ2-5	TRBV6-1	15	CASSEVGGSGETQYF	TGTGCCAGCAGTGAAGTAGGTGGCTCGGGGGAGACCCAGTACTTC
TRBD2	TRBJ2-3	TRBV19	16	CASSRLAGEGADTQYF	TGTGCCAGTAGTAGACTAGCGGGAGAGGGGGCAGATACGCAGTATTTT
TRBD1	TRBJ2-7	TRBV7-9	14	CASSPTGGRHEQYF	TGTGCCAGCAGCCCGACAGGGGGGAGGCACGAGCAGTACTTC
TRBD2	TRBJ2-1	TRBV19	18	CASSVFVAGGSSYNEQFF	TGTGCCAGTAGTGTATTCGTAGCGGGAGGTTCCTCCTACAATGAGCAGTTCTTC
-	TRBJ1-1	TRBV15	14	CATSRDEGDTEAFF	TGTGCCACCAGCAGAGATGAGGGGGACACTGAAGCTTTCTTT
TRBD2	TRBJ2-3	TRBV6-1	15	CASSPQAGATDTQYF	TGTGCCAGCAGTCCCCAAGCGGGGGCCACAGATACGCAGTATTTT
TRBD1	TRBJ2-7	TRBV6-5	14	CASSSGTGSYEQYF	TGTGCCAGCAGCTCAGGGACAGGGAGCTACGAGCAGTACTTC
TRBD2	TRBJ2-3	TRBV7-7	17	CASSQTLAGGPTDTQYF	TGTGCTAGCAGTCAAACTCTAGCGGGGGGTCCCACAGATACGCAGTATTTT
-	TRBJ2-1	TRBV27	13	CASSFSIRLEQFF	TGTGCCAGCAGTTTCTCCATACGACTTGAGCAGTTCTTC